The 16 T cell receptor beta chains below all came from one sample that was sequenced in a study of T cells and Merkel cell carcinoma outcomes. Profiled with immunoSEQ multiplex PCR; TCRdb holds only in-frame clones, not every one. The repertoire has several thousand clones, under 80% of them found once; the top ten carry over 11%. Material for sequencing was tumor tissue from Merkel cell carcinoma. These receptors were obtained from a human donor with Merkel cell carcinoma. Some clones in this sample may be carry-over from other donors' samples.

The chain recombines TRBV7-9 with TRBJ2-3; 14 positions agree with TRBD2. Germline V gene sequence: CDR1 SEHNR, CDR2 FQNEAQ (reference sequence). The CDR3 runs 18 residues. V shed 1 base, J shed 1 base, and the junction held 4 bases outside the gene matches. The chain's CDR3 is CASSLGLAGGMGTDTQYF. The CDR3 DNA reads TGTGCCAGCAGCTTAGGACTAGCGGGAGGGATGGGCACAGATACGCAGTATTTT.

The chain recombines TRBV5-1 with TRBJ1-1; 8 bases match TRBD1. Germline V gene data show CDR1 as SGHRS and CDR2 as YFSETQ. V dropped 0 bases and J dropped 7; count of bases not matched to a gene: 2. This CDR3 spans 13 amino acids. DNA of the CDR3: TGCGCCAGCAGCTTGGTCGGGACAGGTGAAGCTTTCTTT. This translates into CASSLVGTGEAFF.

The chain couples TRBV7-8 to TRBJ2-3; 11 positions agree with TRBD1. V shed 6 bases, J shed 6 bases, and the junction held 11 bases outside the gene matches. Germline V gene data show CDR1 as SGHVS and CDR2 as FQNEAQ. The CDR3 sequence is 16 residues long. As DNA, the CDR3 is TGTGCCAGCAGTTTGGACAGGGGGCTGTTCACCGATACGCAGTATTTT. Its protein is CASSLDRGLFTDTQYF.

The rearrangement links TRBV7-9 to TRBJ2-7; the D is unclear. Germline V lookup: CDR1 SEHNR, CDR2 FQNEAQ (reference sequence). V lost 1 base to trimming and J lost 5 bases, with 6 bases between them. The CDR3 consists of 12 residues. CDR3 residues: CASSLGMDEQYF. Written as DNA, the CDR3 is TGTGCCAGCAGCTTAGGAATGGACGAGCAGTACTTC.

Only a few counts were recorded for this clone. The chain links TRBV18 to TRBJ2-1; D might be TRBD2 (5 bases). This CDR3 has 15 amino acids. Germline CDR1 KGHSH, CDR2 LQKENI. Trimming took off 4 bases at V and 0 bases at J, with 10 bases between the two ends. CDR3 amino acids: CASSQDSASYNEQFF. CDR3 sequence (DNA): TGTGCCAGCTCACAGGACTCCGCCTCCTACAATGAGCAGTTCTTC.

V is TRBV6-4 and J is TRBJ1-1; 7 nucleotides match TRBD1. The V gene end was trimmed by 5 bases and the J gene end by 5 bases; junction bases not matched to a gene: 5. The V gene's germline CDR1 is MRHNA and CDR2 SNTAGT. This CDR3 comprises 13 residues. The CDR3 loop reads CASSMTGNTEAFF. CDR3 bases: TGTGCCAGCAGTATGACAGGGAATACTGAAGCTTTCTTT.

This rearrangement joins TRBV4-1 to TRBJ2-3, with D unresolved. The CDR3 runs to 13 residues. CDR1 is MGHRA, CDR2 YSYEKL, per germline. Trimming took off 0 bases at V and 10 bases at J, with 11 bases between the two ends. CDR3 in DNA: TGCGCCAGCAGCCAAGATGGCACCCTCGCGCAGTATTTT. Encoded protein: CASSQDGTLAQYF.

This chain links TRBV9 with TRBJ2-7; 9 nucleotides line up with TRBD2. With 0 bases clipped from V and 7 bases from J, the junction kept 8 bases outside the gene matches. CDR3 length: 15 amino acids. The V gene's germline CDR1 is SGDLS and CDR2 YYNGEE. The CDR3 DNA is TGTGCCAGCAGCGTAGTGGCGGGAGGGGATGGGGAGCAGTACTTC. Protein product: CASSVVAGGDGEQYF.

The genes are TRBV18 and TRBJ1-5, with 11 bases matching TRBD1. The CDR3 runs 15 residues. Per germline, CDR1 KGHSH and CDR2 LQKENI. V was clipped by 3 bases and J by 7 bases; unmatched bases: 5. The CDR3 reads CASSPGQGGEQPQHF. For the CDR3, the DNA is TGTGCCAGCTCACCGGGACAGGGGGGCGAACAGCCCCAGCATTTT.

The rearrangement uses TRBV19 and TRBJ1-2, with unresolved D. The CDR3 is 15 amino acids. V lost 6 bases, J lost 8 bases, and 22 bases lay in between. In germline, CDR1 is LNHDA, CDR2 SQIVND (reference sequence). The CDR3: CASSKVRSLRSGYTF. CDR3 nucleotides: TGTGCCAGTAGCAAGGTCAGGAGCTTGCGAAGCGGCTACACCTTC.

The J gene is TRBJ2-1, the V gene TRBV4-2; 11 nucleotides line up with TRBD2. With V trimmed by 1 base and J by 4 bases, 6 bases remained unmatched. From germline, CDR1 is LGHNA and CDR2 YNFKEQ. CDR3 size: 17 residues. Here the CDR3 reads CASSQARLAGTYNEQFF. Written as DNA, the CDR3 is TGTGCCAGCAGCCAAGCAAGACTAGCGGGAACATACAATGAGCAGTTCTTC.

This sequence joins TRBV18 and TRBJ2-1; either TRBD1 or TRBD2 may supply D (6 bases each). The germline gives CDR1 KGHSH, CDR2 LQKENI. The CDR3 consists of 19 residues. V gave up 3 bases and J gave up 3 bases, with 24 bases separating them. The CDR3 loop reads CASSPGLPKVGGGYNEQFF. In DNA, the CDR3 is TGTGCCAGCTCACCGGGACTCCCCAAGGTCGGAGGGGGCTACAATGAGCAGTTCTTC.

V gene TRBV6-5 combines with J gene TRBJ1-2; unclear D gene. Germline V CDR1 and CDR2: MNHEY, SVGAGI. V lost 2 bases to trimming and J lost 4 bases, with 8 bases between them. CDR3 length: 13 residues. This chain's CDR3 is CASSYEKTYGYTF. The CDR3, as DNA: TGTGCCAGCAGTTACGAAAAGACCTATGGCTACACCTTC.

The V and J genes are TRBV7-2 and TRBJ1-2; TRBD1 aligns across 8 bases. The germline V gene has CDR1 SGHTA and CDR2 FQGNSA. CDR3 length equals 15 residues. V shed 5 bases, J shed 0 bases, and the junction held 5 bases outside the gene matches. CDR3 amino acids: CASSTRDRSNYGYTF. The CDR3 DNA is TGTGCCAGCAGCACAAGGGACAGGTCTAACTATGGCTACACCTTC.

The chain combines TRBV7-2 with TRBJ1-5; D uncertain. The V and J ends lost 10 bases and 4 bases respectively, with 17 bases between them. From germline, CDR1 is SGHTA and CDR2 FQGNSA. CDR3 length: 14 amino acids. This chain's CDR3 is CATSPGNPNQPQHF. CDR3 DNA: TGTGCCACTTCGCCCGGGAACCCGAATCAGCCCCAGCATTTT.

This clone was observed a few times. The J gene is TRBJ2-7, the V gene TRBV29-1, with 11 bases lining up with TRBD1. The CDR3 spans 14 residues. Germline-derived CDR1 and CDR2 are SQVTM and ANQGSEA. The V gene end was trimmed by 4 bases and the J gene end by 6 bases; junction bases not matched to a gene: 8. This CDR3 is CSVGTGGAKAEQYF. The CDR3 bases are TGCAGCGTTGGGACAGGGGGCGCTAAAGCCGAGCAGTACTTC.